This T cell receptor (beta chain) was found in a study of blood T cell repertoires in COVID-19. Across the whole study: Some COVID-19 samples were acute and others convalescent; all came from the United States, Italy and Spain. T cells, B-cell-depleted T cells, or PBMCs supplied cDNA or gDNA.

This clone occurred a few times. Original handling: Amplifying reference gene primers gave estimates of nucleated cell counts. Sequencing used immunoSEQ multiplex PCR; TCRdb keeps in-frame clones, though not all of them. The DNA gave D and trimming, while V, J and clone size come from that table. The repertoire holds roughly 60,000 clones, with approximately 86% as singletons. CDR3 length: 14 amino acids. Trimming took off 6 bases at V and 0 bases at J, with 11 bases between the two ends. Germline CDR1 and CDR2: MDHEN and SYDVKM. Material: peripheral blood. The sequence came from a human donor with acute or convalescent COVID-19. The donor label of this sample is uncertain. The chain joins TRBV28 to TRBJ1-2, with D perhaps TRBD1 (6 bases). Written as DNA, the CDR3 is TGTGCCAGCAGCCGACAGGAGGCTAACTATGGCTACACCTTC. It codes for CASSRQEANYGYTF.